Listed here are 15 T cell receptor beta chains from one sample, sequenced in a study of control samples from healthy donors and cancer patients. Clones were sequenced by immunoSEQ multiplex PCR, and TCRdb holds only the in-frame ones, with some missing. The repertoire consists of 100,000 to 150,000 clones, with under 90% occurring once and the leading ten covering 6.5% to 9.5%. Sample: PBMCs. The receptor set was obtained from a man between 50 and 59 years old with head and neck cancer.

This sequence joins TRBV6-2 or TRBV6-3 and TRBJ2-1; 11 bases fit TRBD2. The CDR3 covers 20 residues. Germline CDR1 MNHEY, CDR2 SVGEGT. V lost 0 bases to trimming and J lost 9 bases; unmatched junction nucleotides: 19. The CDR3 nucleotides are TGTGCCAGCAGTTACTCGCCCGGGACTAGCGGTCCTAAAAACAAGGGTGAGCAGTTCTTC. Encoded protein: CASSYSPGTSGPKNKGEQFF.

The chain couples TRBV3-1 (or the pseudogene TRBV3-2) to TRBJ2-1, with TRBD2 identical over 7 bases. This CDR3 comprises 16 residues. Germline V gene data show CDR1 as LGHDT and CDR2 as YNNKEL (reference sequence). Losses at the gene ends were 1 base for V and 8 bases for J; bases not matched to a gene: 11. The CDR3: CASSQARTSWADEQFF. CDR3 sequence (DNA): TGTGCCAGCAGCCAAGCCAGGACTAGTTGGGCAGATGAGCAGTTCTTC.

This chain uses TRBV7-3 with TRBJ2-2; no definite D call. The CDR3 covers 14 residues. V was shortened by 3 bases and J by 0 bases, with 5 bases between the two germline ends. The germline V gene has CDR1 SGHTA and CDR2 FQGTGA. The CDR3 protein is CASSFAANTGELFF. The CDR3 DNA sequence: TGTGCCAGCAGCTTTGCAGCGAACACCGGGGAGCTGTTTTTT.

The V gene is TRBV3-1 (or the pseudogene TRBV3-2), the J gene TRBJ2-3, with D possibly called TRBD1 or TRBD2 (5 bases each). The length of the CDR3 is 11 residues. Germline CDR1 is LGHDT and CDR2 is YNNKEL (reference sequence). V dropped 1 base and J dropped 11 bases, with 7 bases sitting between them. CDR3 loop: CASSQGGMQYF. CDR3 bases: TGTGCCAGCAGCCAAGGGGGGATGCAGTATTTT.

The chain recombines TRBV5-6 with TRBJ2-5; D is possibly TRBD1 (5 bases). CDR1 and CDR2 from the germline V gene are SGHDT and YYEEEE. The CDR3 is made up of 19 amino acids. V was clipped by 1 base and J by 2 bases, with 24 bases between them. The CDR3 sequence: CASSLRWTRSFEEQETQYF. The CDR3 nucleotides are TGTGCCAGCAGCTTGAGGTGGACACGTAGCTTCGAAGAACAAGAGACCCAGTACTTC.

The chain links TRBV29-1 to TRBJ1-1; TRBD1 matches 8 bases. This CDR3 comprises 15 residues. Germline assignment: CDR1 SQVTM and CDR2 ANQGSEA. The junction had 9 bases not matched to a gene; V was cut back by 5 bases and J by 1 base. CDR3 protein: CSVLDRVVGNTEAFF. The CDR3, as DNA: TGCAGCGTTCTGGACAGGGTAGTGGGGAACACTGAAGCTTTCTTT.

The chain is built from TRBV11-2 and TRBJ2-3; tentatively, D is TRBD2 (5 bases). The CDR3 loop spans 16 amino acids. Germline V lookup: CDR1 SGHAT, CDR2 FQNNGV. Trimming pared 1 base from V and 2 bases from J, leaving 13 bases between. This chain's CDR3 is CASSLGTHGPTDTQYF. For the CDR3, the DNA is TGTGCCAGCAGCTTAGGGACTCATGGACCCACAGATACGCAGTATTTT. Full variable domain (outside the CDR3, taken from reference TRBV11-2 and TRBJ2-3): EAGVAQSPRYKIIEKRQSVAFWCNPISGHATLYWYQQILGQGPKLLIQFQNNGVVDDSQLPKDRFSAERLKGVDSTLKIQPAKLEDSAVYLCASSLGTHGPTDTQYFGPGTRLTVL.

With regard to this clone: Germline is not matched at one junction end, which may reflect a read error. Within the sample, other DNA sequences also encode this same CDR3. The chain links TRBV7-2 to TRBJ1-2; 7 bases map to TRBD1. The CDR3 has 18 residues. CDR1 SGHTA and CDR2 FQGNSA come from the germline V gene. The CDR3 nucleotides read TGCGCCAGCAGCTCACTGCGGGGGGGTAGGGGGCCCAACTATGGCTACACCTTC. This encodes CASSSLRGGRGPNYGYTF.

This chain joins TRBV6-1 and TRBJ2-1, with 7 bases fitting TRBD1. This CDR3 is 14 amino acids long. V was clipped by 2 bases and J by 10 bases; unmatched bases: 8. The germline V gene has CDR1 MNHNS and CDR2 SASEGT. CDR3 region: CASSEIGGYGEQFF. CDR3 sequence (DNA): TGTGCCAGCAGTGAAATAGGGGGCTATGGGGAGCAGTTCTTC.

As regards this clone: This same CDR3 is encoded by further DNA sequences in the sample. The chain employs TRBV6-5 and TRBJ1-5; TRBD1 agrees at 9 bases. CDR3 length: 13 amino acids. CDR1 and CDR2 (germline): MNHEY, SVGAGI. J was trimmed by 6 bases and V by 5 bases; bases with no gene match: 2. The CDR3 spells CASSPDRGQPQHF. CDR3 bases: TGTGCCAGCAGTCCGGACAGGGGTCAGCCCCAGCATTTT.

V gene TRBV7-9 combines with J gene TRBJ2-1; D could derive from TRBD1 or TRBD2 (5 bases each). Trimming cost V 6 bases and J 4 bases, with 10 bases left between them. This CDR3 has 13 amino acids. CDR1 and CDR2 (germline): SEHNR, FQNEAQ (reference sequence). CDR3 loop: CASSRGPYNEQFF. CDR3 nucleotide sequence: TGTGCCAGCAGTAGGGGACCATACAATGAGCAGTTCTTC.

CDR3 region: CASGGQMNTEAFF. CDR3 in DNA: TGTGCCAGCGGAGGACAGATGAACACTGAAGCTTTCTTT. The chain combines TRBV25-1 with TRBJ1-1, with TRBD1 as a possible D gene (6 bases). This CDR3 is built from 13 residues. Trimming cost V 8 bases and J 0 bases, with 10 bases left between them. Per germline, CDR1 MGHDK and CDR2 SYGVNS.

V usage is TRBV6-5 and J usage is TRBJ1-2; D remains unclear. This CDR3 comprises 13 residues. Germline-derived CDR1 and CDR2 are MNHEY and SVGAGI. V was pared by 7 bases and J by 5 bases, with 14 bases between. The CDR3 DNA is TGTGCCAGCACTACCGACAAATCATATGGCTACACCTTC. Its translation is CASTTDKSYGYTF.

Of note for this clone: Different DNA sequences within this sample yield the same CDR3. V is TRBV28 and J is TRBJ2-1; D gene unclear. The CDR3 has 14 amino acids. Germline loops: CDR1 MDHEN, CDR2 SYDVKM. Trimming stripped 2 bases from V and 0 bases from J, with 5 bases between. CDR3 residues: CASSLPSSYNEQFF. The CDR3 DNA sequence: TGTGCCAGCAGTTTACCGTCCTCCTACAATGAGCAGTTCTTC.

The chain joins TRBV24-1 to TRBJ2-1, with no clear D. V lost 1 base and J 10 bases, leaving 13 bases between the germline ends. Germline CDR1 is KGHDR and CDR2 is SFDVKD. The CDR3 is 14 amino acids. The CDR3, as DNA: TGTGCCACCAGTGATTTTTCGGGTAGGCAAGAGCAGTTCTTC. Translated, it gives CATSDFSGRQEQFF.